This T cell receptor beta chain comes out of a study of PD-1 blockade in classical Hodgkin lymphoma. The V end was cut by 0 bases, the J end by 7 bases, with 19 bases between. Germline V CDR1 and CDR2: GTSNPN, SVGIG (reference sequence). The CDR3 has 16 amino acids. Time point indicated: cycle 4 day 1 (C4D1), after less than 7 weeks of nivolumab. Each patient experienced a relapse that followed autologous stem cell transplantation, and brentuximab vedotin exposure varied. Complete response, partial response or progressive disease constituted the best response categories observed. Sequencing used immunoSEQ multiplex PCR; TCRdb keeps in-frame clones, though not all of them. The sample has 19,000 or so clones; around 82% are singletons.

Sequenced here: peripheral blood mononuclear cells (PBMCs), sampled before the fourth cycle of nivolumab. This clonotype originated in a human donor with classical Hodgkin lymphoma. The chain joins TRBV30 to TRBJ1-5, with D maybe TRBD1 (5 bases). CDR3 amino acids: CAWSVRGGPPDQPQHF. In DNA, the CDR3 is TGTGCCTGGAGTGTACGGGGCGGTCCACCTGACCAGCCCCAGCATTTT. Full variable domain (rest looked up from reference TRBV30 and TRBJ1-5): SQTIHQWPATLVQPVGSPLSLECTVEGTSNPNLYWYRQAAGRGLQLLFYSVGIGQISSEVPQNLSASRPQDRQFILSSKKLLLSDSGFYLCAWSVRGGPPDQPQHFGDGTRLSIL.